These 13 T cell receptor beta chains came from one sample sequenced in a study of metastatic and nonmetastatic thyroid tumors. TCRdb re-called the PCR reads via MiXCR. Found here are roughly 23,000 clones, about 21% of them singletons; the top ten hold 10% to 15%. Nobody among the patients had been given any treatment before thyroid surgery. Sequencing input: blood. The receptors stem from a male donor with papillary thyroid cancer or a benign thyroid nodule (not recorded which). Some clones in this sample may be carry-over from other donors' samples.

The chain links TRBV5-1 to TRBJ2-5, with 7 bases fitting TRBD2. The germline V gene encodes CDR1 SGHRS and CDR2 YFSETQ. The CDR3 is made up of 17 amino acids. The J segment lost 7 bases and the V segment lost 1 base, leaving 16 bases of the junction unmatched. Written as DNA, the CDR3 is TGCGCCAGCAGCTTGCGCGCGGCTAGCGGATGTGAGTGGACCCAGTACTTC. Protein product: CASSLRAASGCEWTQYF.

Ten or more counts support this clone. The V call is TRBV20-1, the J call TRBJ2-7; D might be TRBD2 (6 bases). From germline, CDR1 is DFQATT and CDR2 SNEGSKA (reference sequence). V was clipped by 0 bases and J by 3 bases, with 6 bases between them. The CDR3 is made up of 12 amino acids. DNA for the CDR3: TGCAGTGCTAGAGAGCGGGACTACGAGCAGTACTTC. As protein: CSARERDYEQYF.

This clone was counted ten times or more. V gene TRBV5-1 combines with J gene TRBJ2-3, with unresolved D. V was cut by 5 bases and J by 3 bases, with 13 bases left in between. The CDR3 loop spans 14 amino acids. CDR1 is SGHRS and CDR2 is YFSETQ in the germline V gene. In DNA, the CDR3 is TGCGCCAGCAGTAAGGATTTGCCGACAGATACGCAGTATTTT. This sequence encodes CASSKDLPTDTQYF.

This clone has a handful of counts. This chain links TRBV24-1 with TRBJ1-2, with D possibly TRBD1 on 5 matching bases. The V end lost 4 bases, the J end lost 0 bases, and 11 bases lay between the germline ends. Germline assignment: CDR1 KGHDR and CDR2 SFDVKD. The CDR3 sequence is 15 residues long. The CDR3 bases are TGTGCCACCAGTGAAACAGGCCATCCTAACTATGGCTACACCTTC. This codes for CATSETGHPNYGYTF.

In its sample, this clone was seen many times. This chain uses TRBV24-1 with TRBJ2-2; the match to TRBD1 covers 8 bases. Per the germline V gene, CDR1 is KGHDR and CDR2 is SFDVKD. The CDR3 loop spans 14 amino acids. DNA for the CDR3: TGTGTCTCTCCGGGACAGGAGAACACCGGGGAGCTGTTTTTT. Translated: CVSPGQENTGELFF.

At least ten counts were recorded for this clone. The V and J genes are TRBV19 and TRBJ2-7, with D perhaps TRBD1 or TRBD2 (6 bases each). CDR3 length equals 12 residues. Germline V gene sequence: CDR1 LNHDA, CDR2 SQIVND (reference sequence). Trimming took 5 bases from V and 7 from J, leaving 12 bases between them. CDR3 sequence: CASSLTGREQYF. The CDR3, as DNA: TGTGCCAGTAGTCTTACAGGGAGGGAGCAGTACTTC. The full variable domain, its missing parts supplied by reference TRBV19 and TRBJ2-7, is DGGITQSPKYLFRKEGQNVTLSCEQNLNHDAMYWYRQDPGQGLRLIYYSQIVNDFQKGDIAEGYSVSREKKESFPLTVTSAQKNPTAFYLCASSLTGREQYFGPGTRLTVT.

The J gene is TRBJ2-1, the V gene TRBV20-1; 16 bases are shared with TRBD2. The CDR3 spans 19 residues. The germline V gene encodes CDR1 DFQATT and CDR2 SNEGSKA (reference sequence). Trimming at V came to 0 bases and at J to 5 bases, leaving 10 bases not matched to a gene. CDR3 DNA sequence: TGCAGTGCTAGAGATCAGGGACTAGCGGGAGGGCCCGGGGACAATGAGCAGTTCTTC. Encoded protein: CSARDQGLAGGPGDNEQFF.

This clone was seen a single time. V usage is TRBV4-3 and J usage is TRBJ1-5; tentative D call: TRBD1 (6 bases). The germline V gene has CDR1 LGHNA and CDR2 YSLEER. V lost 0 bases, J lost 7 bases, and 7 bases lay in between. The CDR3 spans 13 residues. The chain's CDR3 is CASSQDRGQPQHF. In DNA form, the CDR3 reads TGCGCCAGCAGCCAAGATAGGGGGCAGCCCCAGCATTTT.

The sample holds a few counts of this clone. V is TRBV19 and J is TRBJ1-5, with D maybe TRBD1 (5 bases). CDR3 length equals 13 residues. The ends were cut back, 7 bases at V and 10 bases at J, with 17 bases in the middle. CDR1 is LNHDA and CDR2 is SQIVND in the germline V gene (reference sequence). For the CDR3, the DNA is TGTGCCAGTATGGTCCAGGGCTGGCATCCCCAGCATTTT. Its translation: CASMVQGWHPQHF.

This chain joins TRBV19 and TRBJ2-2; 10 bases match TRBD1. The germline gives CDR1 LNHDA, CDR2 SQIVND (reference sequence). The CDR3 totals 16 residues. V was pared by 4 bases and J by 6 bases, with 8 bases of the junction left unmatched. For the CDR3, the DNA is TGTGCCAGTAGTAATAGACAGGGGGCTTTACCCGGGGAGCTGTTTTTT. This codes for CASSNRQGALPGELFF.

This clone was seen a few times. The chain carries TRBV6-1 and TRBJ1-1, with TRBD1 as a possible D gene (6 bases). V lost 5 bases and J lost 0, with 16 bases in between. Germline V gene sequence: CDR1 MNHNS, CDR2 SASEGT. CDR3 size: 16 residues. The CDR3 region has the DNA TGTGCCAGCAGTTCCCGACAGGCCGGTATGAACACTGAAGCTTTCTTT. It codes for CASSSRQAGMNTEAFF.

This clone appeared many times. The chain recombines TRBV9 with TRBJ2-7; TRBD2 might be the D (6 bases). Germline V gene sequence: CDR1 SGDLS, CDR2 YYNGEE. Trimming removed 0 bases at V and 0 bases at J, with 16 bases between. The length of the CDR3 is 17 residues. The CDR3 bases are TGTGCCAGCAGCGTAGCTCCGGGACTGGACTACTCCTACGAGCAGTACTTC. It yields the protein CASSVAPGLDYSYEQYF.

Many counts were recorded for this clone. The chain couples TRBV3-1 to TRBJ2-7; D not certain. Germline loops: CDR1 LGHDT, CDR2 YNNKEL (reference sequence). The CDR3 extends over 13 amino acids. Trimming cost V 3 bases and J 6 bases, with 12 bases left between them. The CDR3 region is CASSHRSHTEQYF. The CDR3 bases are TGTGCCAGCAGCCACCGTTCCCATACCGAGCAGTACTTC.